This TCR beta chain was documented in a study of blood T cells in healthy people across ages. This clonotype was picked up one time. Its antigen is undetermined. Points from the study as a whole: Unsorted PBMCs blocked a conclusive comparison of naive and antigen-experienced cells. TCR beta diversity tracked closely with naive T cell percentage.

Combining a sample-barcoded 5' primer with a J-beta primer mix, a second PCR ran for about 6 to 12 cycles. One entry per CDR3 protein, called by TCRdb with MiXCR from the 5' RACE reads. The sample includes roughly 1,800,000 distinct CDR3 sequences, just under 50% of them seen just once. The authors isolated at least 6.5 million PBMCs per sample. Germline loops: CDR1 MNHEY, CDR2 SVGEGT. There are 15 residues in the CDR3. Trimming cost V 7 bases and J 8 bases; bases outside gene matches: 13. The specimen was blood. The chain uses TRBV6-2 or TRBV6-3 and TRBJ1-2, with TRBD1 matching 10 bases. This receptor was identified in a woman aged 40 to 50 in good health. The CDR3 nucleotides read TGTGCCAGCATGGGACAGGGGCTTCGAACGATCGGCTACACCTTC. Translated: CASMGQGLRTIGYTF.